This T cell receptor (beta chain) stems from a study of spatial heterogeneity in lung cancer. Turning to the study itself: The approximately 70 donors had untreated early-stage non-small cell lung cancer. Study findings and constraints: The appearance of ubiquitous expanded tumor TCRs in blood was greater at resection than follow-up.

This clonotype was detected many times. As yet, its antigen is unknown. The CDR3 extends over 13 amino acids. Germline CDR1 is MDHEN and CDR2 is SYDVKM. V shed 7 bases and J shed 7 bases, with 16 bases lying between them. Each CDR3 protein is one row after TCRdb ran MiXCR on the 5' RACE reads. The data hold 42,000 or so distinct CDR3 sequences, with approximately 10% observed a single time. Stated time point: blood at routine non-recurrence follow-up after resection. Tumor, nontumor lung or frozen PBMC supplied whole RNA that was sequenced unsorted. This sequence was found in a female donor with early-stage non-small cell lung cancer. The material was PBMCs, obtained at follow-up. The V call is TRBV28, the J call TRBJ2-5; either TRBD1 or TRBD2 may fit D (5 bases each). The CDR3, as DNA: TGTGCCAGCAAGGGACCTCCGAGGAGGACCCAGTACTTC. As protein: CASKGPPRRTQYF.